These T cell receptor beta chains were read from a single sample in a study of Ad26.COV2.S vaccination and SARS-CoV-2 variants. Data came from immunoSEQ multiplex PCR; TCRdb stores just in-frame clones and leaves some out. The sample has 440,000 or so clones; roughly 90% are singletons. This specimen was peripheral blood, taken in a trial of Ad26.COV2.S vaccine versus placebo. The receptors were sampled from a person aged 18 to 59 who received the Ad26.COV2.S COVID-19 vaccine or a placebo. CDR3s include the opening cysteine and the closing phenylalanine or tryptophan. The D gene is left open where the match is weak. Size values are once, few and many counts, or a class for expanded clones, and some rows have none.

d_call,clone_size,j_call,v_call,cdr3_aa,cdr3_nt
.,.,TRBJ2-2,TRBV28,CASSLQETNTGELFF,TGTGCCAGCAGTTTACAGGAGACGAACACCGGGGAGCTGTTTTTT
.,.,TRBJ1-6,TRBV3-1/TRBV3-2,CASSHLGQYMNSPLHF,TGTGCCAGCAGCCACCTCGGACAGTATATGAATTCACCCCTCCACTTT
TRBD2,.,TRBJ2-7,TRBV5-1,CASSPSWGLAGVSWGEQYF,TGCGCCAGCAGCCCAAGTTGGGGGCTAGCGGGGGTTTCTTGGGGCGAGCAGTACTTC
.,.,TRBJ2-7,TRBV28,CASSLVRGAAYEQYF,TGTGCCAGCAGTCTAGTTAGGGGGGCCGCCTACGAGCAGTACTTC
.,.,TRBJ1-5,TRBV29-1,CSVEVGGSNQPQHF,TGCAGCGTTGAAGTGGGGGGTAGCAATCAGCCCCAGCATTTT
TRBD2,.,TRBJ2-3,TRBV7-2,CASSPSRGGAGDTQYF,TGTGCCAGCAGCCCTAGCCGCGGGGGGGCAGGTGATACGCAGTATTTT
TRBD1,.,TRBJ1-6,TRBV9,CASRDRDLSPLHF,TGTGCCAGCCGTGACAGGGATCTTTCACCCCTCCACTTT
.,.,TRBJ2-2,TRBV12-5,CASGLEWTGELFF,TGTGCTAGTGGTTTGGAATGGACAGGGGAGCTGTTTTTT
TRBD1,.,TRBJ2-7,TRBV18,CASSPDRGLEQYF,TGTGCCAGCTCACCGGACAGGGGCCTCGAGCAGTACTTC
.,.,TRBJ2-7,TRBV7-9,CASSGRESGLREQYF,TGTGCCAGCAGCGGCCGGGAGTCAGGGTTACGGGAGCAGTACTTC
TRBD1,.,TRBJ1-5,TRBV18,CASSPTGGGNQPQHF,TGTGCCAGCTCGCCGACAGGGGGCGGCAATCAGCCCCAGCATTTT
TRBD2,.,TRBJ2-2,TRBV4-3,CASSPQLLAGTGELFF,TGCGCCAGCAGCCCCCAACTCCTAGCGGGAACCGGGGAGCTGTTTTTT
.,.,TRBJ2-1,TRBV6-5,CASSYRRGSSYNEQFF,TGTGCCAGCAGTTATCGCAGGGGTAGCTCCTACAATGAGCAGTTCTTC
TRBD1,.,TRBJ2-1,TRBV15,CATSTRTGTQYNEQFF,TGTGCCACCAGCACCCGGACAGGGACCCAATACAATGAGCAGTTCTTC
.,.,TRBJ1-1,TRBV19,CASSPKEARIAFF,TGTGCCAGTAGTCCCAAGGAGGCGAGGATTGCTTTCTTT
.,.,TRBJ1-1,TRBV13,CASSSYPGNTEAFF,TGTGCCAGCAGCTCTTATCCAGGTAACACTGAAGCTTTCTTT
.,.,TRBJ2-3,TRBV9,CASSAPSTDTQYF,TGTGCCAGCAGCGCTCCTAGCACAGATACGCAGTATTTT
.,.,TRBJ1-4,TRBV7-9,CARAATNEKLFF,TGTGCCCGGGCAGCAACTAATGAAAAACTGTTTTTT
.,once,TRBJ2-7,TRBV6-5,CATTGQGLRSYEQYF,TGTGCCACCACAGGTCAGGGGCTTCGCTCCTACGAGCAGTACTTC
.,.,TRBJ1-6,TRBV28,CASRGGGQVESPLHF,TGTGCCAGCAGGGGTGGGGGGCAAGTAGAGTCACCCCTCCACTTT
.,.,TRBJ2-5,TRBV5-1,CASSLDGVQETQYF,TGCGCCAGCAGCCTCGACGGAGTACAAGAGACCCAGTACTTC
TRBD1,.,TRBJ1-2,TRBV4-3,CASSQVGDRAGYTF,TGCGCCAGCAGCCAAGTGGGGGACAGGGCTGGCTACACCTTC
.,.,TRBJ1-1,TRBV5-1,CASSLVSGVQKWSLNTEAFF,TGCGCCAGCAGCTTGGTGTCGGGGGTACAGAAGTGGTCTTTAAACACTGAAGCTTTCTTT